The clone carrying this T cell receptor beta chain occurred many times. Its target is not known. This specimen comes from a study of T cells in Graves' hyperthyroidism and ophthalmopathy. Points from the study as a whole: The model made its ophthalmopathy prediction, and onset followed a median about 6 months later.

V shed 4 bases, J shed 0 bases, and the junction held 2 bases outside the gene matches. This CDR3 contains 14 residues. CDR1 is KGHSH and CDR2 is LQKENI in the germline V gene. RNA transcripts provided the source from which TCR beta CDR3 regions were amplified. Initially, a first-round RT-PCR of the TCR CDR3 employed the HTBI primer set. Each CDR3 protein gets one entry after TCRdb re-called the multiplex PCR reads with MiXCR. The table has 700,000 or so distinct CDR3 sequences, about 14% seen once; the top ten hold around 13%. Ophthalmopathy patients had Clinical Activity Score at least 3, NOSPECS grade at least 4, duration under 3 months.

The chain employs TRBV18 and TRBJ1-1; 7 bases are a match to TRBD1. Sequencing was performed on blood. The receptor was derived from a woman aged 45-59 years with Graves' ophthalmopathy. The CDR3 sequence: CASSRQGMNTEAFF. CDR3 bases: TGTGCCAGCTCACGACAGGGTATGAACACTGAAGCTTTCTTT.